This is a list of T cell receptor beta chains from one sample in a study of T cells after yellow fever vaccination. TCRdb processed the 5' RACE reads anew with MiXCR; each CDR3 protein has one entry. The sample lists more than 25,000 distinct CDR3 sequences, 5% to 6% seen once, with approximately 12% in the top ten. The material was PBMCs, either bulk or a sorted T-cell subset (CD4+, CD8+, memory, or dextramer-sorted; not recorded which), obtained 15 days after the yellow fever booster vaccination. The receptors originated from a man aged 25-45 years who received the YFV17D yellow fever vaccine. Each CDR3 is given with its conserved first and last residue. Fields, in order: clone size, D gene, J gene, V gene, CDR3 protein, CDR3 DNA. A D gene is named only where the DNA matches it firmly. Expanded clones get a size class; other rows say once, few or many, or leave the size out.

>many|TRBD1|TRBJ2-7|TRBV30
CAWRGAGTGAYEQYF
TGTGCCTGGAGGGGGGCGGGGACAGGGGCCTACGAGCAGTACTTC
>few|-|TRBJ2-7|TRBV5-5
CASSPTGTHHYEQYF
TGTGCCAGCAGCCCCACCGGGACTCACCACTACGAGCAGTACTTC
>many|-|TRBJ2-6|TRBV11-2
CASSLDEGLSRANVLTF
TGTGCCAGCAGCTTAGATGAGGGGCTCTCTAGGGCCAACGTCCTGACTTTC
>few|-|TRBJ2-1|TRBV5-5
CASSFRLAHNEQFF
TGTGCCAGCAGCTTTCGTCTAGCCCACAATGAGCAGTTCTTC
>many|-|TRBJ1-6|TRBV16
CASSPAGSLNSPLHF
TGTGCCAGCAGCCCCGCGGGCAGCCTCAATTCACCCCTCCACTTT
>many|-|TRBJ2-5|TRBV11-2
CASSLEPEGTQYF
TGTGCCAGCAGCTTAGAACCGGAGGGGACCCAGTACTTC
>many|-|TRBJ1-2|TRBV5-1
CASSQDGGYTF
TGCGCCAGCAGCCAGGACGGTGGCTACACCTTC
>many|-|TRBJ2-3|TRBV29-1
CSTSVRGATDTQYF
TGCAGCACGTCGGTAAGGGGAGCCACAGATACGCAGTATTTT
>many|-|TRBJ1-3|TRBV7-9
CASSFGRGVGNTIYF
TGTGCCAGCAGCTTCGGCAGGGGAGTTGGAAACACCATATATTTT
>few|-|TRBJ1-1|TRBV15
CATTKTANTEAFF
TGTGCCACCACCAAGACAGCGAACACTGAAGCTTTCTTT
>many|-|TRBJ2-1|TRBV19
CASSIETRAFYNEQFF
TGTGCCAGTAGTATCGAAACTAGAGCCTTTTACAATGAGCAGTTCTTC
>many|TRBD1|TRBJ1-5|TRBV20-1
CSATGTGGNQPQHF
TGCAGTGCTACGGGGACAGGGGGTAATCAGCCCCAGCATTTT
>many|TRBD1|TRBJ2-5|TRBV29-1
CSVGGGAPETQYF
TGCAGCGTTGGAGGGGGCGCGCCAGAGACCCAGTACTTC
>many|-|TRBJ2-7|TRBV28
CASTSNSREQYF
TGTGCCAGCACCTCGAACAGCCGCGAGCAGTACTTC
>many|TRBD1|TRBJ1-1|TRBV6-6
CASSSRPFGGGQGRRMNTEAFF
TGTGCCAGCAGTTCGCGACCCTTCGGAGGCGGACAGGGGAGAAGAATGAACACTGAAGCTTTCTTT
>many|-|TRBJ1-2|TRBV4-3
CASSQAAGEYGYTF
TGCGCCAGCAGCCAAGCGGCAGGGGAATATGGCTACACCTTC
>many|-|TRBJ1-2|TRBV29-1
CSVDGYTF
TGCAGCGTTGACGGCTACACCTTC
>many|-|TRBJ1-2|TRBV4-3
CASSQDQGQNYGYTF
TGCGCCAGCAGCCAAGATCAGGGGCAGAACTATGGCTACACCTTC
>many|-|TRBJ2-1|TRBV10-1
CASSEKVGGSYNEQFF
TGCGCCAGCAGTGAGAAGGTTGGGGGTTCCTACAATGAGCAGTTCTTC
>-|TRBD1|TRBJ1-5|TRBV20-1
CSASGTVLLGNQPQHF
TGCAGTGCTAGTGGGACAGTCCTACTCGGCAATCAGCCCCAGCATTTT
>once|-|TRBJ2-3|TRBV11-2
CASSLDLSTDTQYF
TGTGCCAGCAGCTTAGATTTGAGCACCGATACGCAGTATTTT
>-|-|TRBJ2-1|TRBV20-1
CSAWGRAESSYNEQFF
TGCAGTGCCTGGGGGCGGGCTGAGAGCTCCTACAATGAGCAGTTCTTC
>many|-|TRBJ2-3|TRBV19
CASSITRPDTQYF
TGTGCCAGTAGTATAACAAGGCCAGATACGCAGTATTTT
>many|TRBD2|TRBJ2-2|TRBV4-3
CASSQQTSGSPGELFF
TGCGCCAGCAGCCAACAGACTAGCGGGAGTCCCGGGGAGCTGTTTTTT
>many|-|TRBJ1-2|TRBV7-2
CASSPPQGRNYGYTF
TGTGCCAGCAGCCCTCCCCAGGGTCGGAACTATGGCTACACCTTC
>-|TRBD2|TRBJ2-5|TRBV5-1
CASSGTSGREGGETQYF
TGCGCCAGCAGCGGGACTAGCGGGAGGGAAGGTGGAGAGACCCAGTACTTC
>many|-|TRBJ2-2|TRBV27
CASSWRSGELFF
TGTGCCAGCAGTTGGCGCTCCGGGGAGCTGTTTTTT
>medium-sized|-|TRBJ1-1|TRBV5-1
CASRGETEAFF
TGCGCCAGCAGAGGGGAAACTGAAGCTTTCTTT
>many|TRBD1|TRBJ1-1|TRBV29-1
CSGTGGNTEAFF
TGCAGCGGGACAGGCGGGAACACTGAAGCTTTCTTT
>many|-|TRBJ1-1|TRBV10-3
CAIRTDRNTEAFF
TGTGCCATCCGGACGGACCGTAACACTGAAGCTTTCTTT
>many|TRBD1|TRBJ2-3|TRBV5-5
CASRQRGLPGHTQYF
TGTGCCAGCAGACAGAGGGGGCTACCCGGACATACGCAGTATTTT
>many|TRBD1|TRBJ2-1|TRBV6-2/TRBV6-3
CASSRGTGNEQFF
TGTGCCAGCAGCAGGGGGACAGGCAATGAGCAGTTCTTC
>-|TRBD1|TRBJ2-7|TRBV18
CASSPSSGTGGEQYF
TGTGCCAGCTCCCCAAGTTCCGGGACAGGGGGCGAGCAGTACTTC
>many|-|TRBJ1-1|TRBV4-3
CASSQVSPMNTEAFF
TGCGCCAGCAGCCAAGTGTCCCCAATGAACACTGAAGCTTTCTTT
>many|-|TRBJ2-6|TRBV5-1
CASSVTGSGANVLTF
TGCGCCAGCAGCGTGACGGGCTCTGGGGCCAACGTCCTGACTTTC
>many|-|TRBJ2-7|TRBV10-2
CASTRDPKYEQYF
TGCGCCAGCACTAGGGACCCTAAATACGAGCAGTACTTC
>many|-|TRBJ2-4|TRBV4-3
CASSQEMGTLNIQYF
TGCGCCAGCAGCCAAGAAATGGGAACGCTAAACATTCAGTACTTC
>many|-|TRBJ1-2|TRBV29-1
CSVGGGYDYGYTF
TGCAGCGTGGGAGGAGGGTACGACTATGGCTACACCTTC
>many|-|TRBJ2-3|TRBV5-1
CASSEQGVDTQYF
TGCGCCAGCAGTGAGCAAGGGGTAGATACGCAGTATTTT
>many|TRBD2|TRBJ2-7|TRBV20-1
CSARDMRTSRTYEQYF
TGCAGTGCTAGGGACATGAGGACTAGCCGGACCTACGAGCAGTACTTC
>many|TRBD1|TRBJ2-7|TRBV19
CASSIAHLGGTGSYEQYF
TGTGCCAGTAGTATAGCTCACCTCGGAGGGACAGGGAGCTACGAGCAGTACTTC
>many|TRBD2|TRBJ2-3|TRBV20-1
CSASLIRTSGSRPDTQYF
TGCAGTGCCTCACTCATAAGGACTAGCGGGAGTCGGCCAGATACGCAGTATTTT
>many|-|TRBJ1-4|TRBV9
CASSVEGRPDEKLFF
TGTGCCAGCAGCGTAGAGGGCCGACCGGATGAAAAACTGTTTTTT
>many|TRBD1|TRBJ1-6|TRBV2
CASTPARDRGPPLHF
TGTGCCAGCACCCCGGCCCGGGACAGGGGCCCACCCCTCCACTTT
>many|TRBD1|TRBJ1-5|TRBV4-3
CASSQTGGYQPQHF
TGCGCCAGCAGCCAGACAGGGGGCTATCAGCCCCAGCATTTT
>many|-|TRBJ2-7|TRBV28
CATRVNEQYF
TGTGCCACGAGGGTGAACGAGCAGTACTTC
>many|TRBD2|TRBJ2-7|TRBV20-1
CSAMTSGTYEQYF
TGCAGTGCCATGACTAGCGGGACTTACGAGCAGTACTTC
>many|-|TRBJ2-5|TRBV20-1
CSARKGYQETQYF
TGCAGTGCTAGAAAGGGGTACCAAGAGACCCAGTACTTC
>many|-|TRBJ1-4|TRBV5-4
CASSPGGEATNEKLFF
TGTGCCAGCAGCCCGGGGGGAGAAGCAACTAATGAAAAACTGTTTTTT
>-|TRBD1|TRBJ1-1|TRBV20-1
CSASQGQGLNTEAFF
TGCAGTGCTAGCCAGGGACAGGGCCTGAACACTGAAGCTTTCTTT
>many|-|TRBJ2-3|TRBV5-4
CASSNTQGDTQYF
TGTGCCAGCAGCAACACACAAGGAGATACGCAGTATTTT
>many|-|TRBJ2-3|TRBV14
CASSQANTPATDTQYF
TGTGCCAGCAGCCAAGCGAACACGCCTGCCACAGATACGCAGTATTTT
>many|-|TRBJ2-2|TRBV12-3/TRBV12-4
CASRLSVEGANGELFF
TGTGCCAGCAGATTATCCGTGGAGGGCGCTAACGGGGAGCTGTTTTTT
>few|-|TRBJ2-1|TRBV30
CAWSTRAKGNNNEQFF
TGTGCCTGGAGTACCCGGGCGAAGGGAAATAACAATGAGCAGTTCTTC
>many|TRBD2|TRBJ2-3|TRBV29-1
CSVVAGGLSDTQYF
TGCAGCGTTGTAGCGGGAGGGTTGTCCGATACGCAGTATTTT